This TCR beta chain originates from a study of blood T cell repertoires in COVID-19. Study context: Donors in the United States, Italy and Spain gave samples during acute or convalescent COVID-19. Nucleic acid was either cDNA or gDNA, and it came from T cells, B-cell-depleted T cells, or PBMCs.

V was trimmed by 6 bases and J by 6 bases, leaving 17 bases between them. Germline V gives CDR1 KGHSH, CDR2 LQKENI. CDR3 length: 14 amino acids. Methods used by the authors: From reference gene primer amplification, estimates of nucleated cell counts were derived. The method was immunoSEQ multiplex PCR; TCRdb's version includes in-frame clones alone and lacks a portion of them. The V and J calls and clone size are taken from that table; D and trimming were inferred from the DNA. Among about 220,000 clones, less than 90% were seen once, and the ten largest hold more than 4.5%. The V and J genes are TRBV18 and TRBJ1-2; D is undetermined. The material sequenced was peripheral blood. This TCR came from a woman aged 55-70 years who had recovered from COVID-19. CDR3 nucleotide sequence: TGTGCCAGCTCCCCCACCACTGGGCCAGATGGCTACACCTTC. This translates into CASSPTTGPDGYTF.